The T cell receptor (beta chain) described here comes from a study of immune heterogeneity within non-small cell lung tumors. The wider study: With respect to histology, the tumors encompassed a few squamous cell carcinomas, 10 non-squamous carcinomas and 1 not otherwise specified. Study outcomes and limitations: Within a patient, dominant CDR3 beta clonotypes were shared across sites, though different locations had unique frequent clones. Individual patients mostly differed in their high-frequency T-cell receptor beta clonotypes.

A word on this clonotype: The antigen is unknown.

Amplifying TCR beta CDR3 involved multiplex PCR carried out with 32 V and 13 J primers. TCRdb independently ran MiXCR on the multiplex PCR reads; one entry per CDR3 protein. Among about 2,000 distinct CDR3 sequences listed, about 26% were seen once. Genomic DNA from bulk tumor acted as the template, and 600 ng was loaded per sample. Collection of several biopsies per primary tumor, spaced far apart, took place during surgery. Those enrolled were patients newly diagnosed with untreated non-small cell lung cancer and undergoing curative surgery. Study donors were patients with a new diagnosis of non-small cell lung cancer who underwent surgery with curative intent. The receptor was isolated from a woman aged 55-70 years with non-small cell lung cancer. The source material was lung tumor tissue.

The CDR3 DNA reads TGTGCCAGCTCACCACGGACAACGCAAGAGACCCAGTACTTC. It translates to CASSPRTTQETQYF. This chain links TRBV18 with TRBJ2-5; a possible D gene is TRBD1 (5 bases). The CDR3 contains 14 residues. The germline V gene has CDR1 KGHSH and CDR2 LQKENI. V lost 1 base and J 2 bases, leaving 8 bases between the germline ends.